The clone carrying this T cell receptor (beta chain) was counted at least ten times. The antigen remains unidentified. This CDR3 is built from 14 residues. The germline V and J ends were trimmed by 7 bases and 0 bases, with 11 bases remaining between them. CDR1 is LGHDT, CDR2 YNNKEL, per germline (reference sequence). The sample comes from a study of T-cell memory formation after mild COVID-19. Study details: TCR clusters largely stayed donor specific.

TCRdb processed the 5' RACE reads anew with MiXCR; each CDR3 protein has one entry. The sample contains around 130,000 distinct CDR3 sequences, more than 13% of which appear only once. Whole-study findings and limits: Clones that contracted from day 15 to 85 had balanced CD4/CD8; later expanders were CD4+ biased. Contracting CD4+ clones sat mainly in CM and EM; CD8+ in EMRA.

Sequenced material: PBMCs or a T cell subset sorted from them (not recorded which). The chain joins TRBV3-1 to TRBJ2-3; TRBD2 might be the D (6 bases). This clonotype originated in an adult woman who had mild COVID-19 (a few samples of this study predate the infection). Cell type and time point are not known. CDR3 bases: TGTGCCAGCAAAGATGCGGGGAGCACAGATACGCAGTATTTT. Translation gives CASKDAGSTDTQYF.